Described below is a single TCR beta chain sequence and its context. Regions amplified from RNA transcripts were the TCR beta CDR3 regions. RT-PCR in the first round (using the HTBI primer set) targeted the TCR CDR3. TCRdb independently ran MiXCR on the multiplex PCR reads; one entry per CDR3 protein. The sample lists over 250,000 distinct CDR3 sequences; less than 30% were seen once. The sample comes from a study of T cells in Graves' hyperthyroidism and ophthalmopathy. The CDR3 is 16 residues long. The germline gives CDR1 MNHNS, CDR2 SASEGT. V dropped 7 bases and J dropped 0 bases, with 18 bases sitting between them.

Sequenced material: blood. The sequence came from a man aged 40-49 years with Graves' hyperthyroidism that later progressed to Graves' ophthalmopathy. The chain uses TRBV6-1 and TRBJ1-1; D is uncertain. The CDR3 protein is CASTPGGDDMNTEAFF. DNA of the CDR3: TGTGCCAGCACCCCCGGTGGGGATGACATGAACACTGAAGCTTTCTTT.